This T cell receptor beta chain was sequenced in a study of T-cell reconstitution after alpha-beta-depleted transplantation in children. Study-wide results and caveats: Counts and diversity of T cells one year after transplant came mostly from newly produced T cells. Day-60 TCRbeta diversity that was high in some patients was derived from surviving recipient T cells and thymic progenitors.

With respect to this clonotype: The antigen remains unidentified.

A TCRbeta library incorporating unique molecular identifiers was prepared. TCRdb processed the PCR reads anew with MiXCR; each CDR3 protein has one entry. The table shows fewer than 400,000 distinct CDR3 sequences, with around 25% occurring only once. The V and J ends lost 2 bases and 2 bases respectively, with 4 bases between them. The CDR3 has 12 residues. Germline CDR1 reads MNHEY; CDR2 reads SVGEGT. The chain combines TRBV6-2 or TRBV6-3 with TRBJ2-7; no definite D call. Source: PBMCs, mostly from graft donor cells, taken 180 days after TCRalphabeta/CD19-depleted stem cell transplant. This receptor was taken from a male patient under 18 who had a stem cell transplant for acute lymphoblastic leukemia, so the T cells may come from the graft donor. The CDR3 nucleotides are TGTGCCAGCAGTTACCGCCCCTACGAGCAGTACTTC. Amino acids: CASSYRPYEQYF.